The source of this TCR beta chain is a study of T cells in Graves' hyperthyroidism and ophthalmopathy. About this clonotype: A read error may account for a junction end that differs from germline.

Authors of the study amplified TCR beta CDR3 regions from RNA transcripts. First-round RT-PCR targeting the TCR CDR3 was performed with the HTBI primer set. TCRdb ran MiXCR on the multiplex PCR reads and lists one entry per CDR3 protein. In the table there are around 720,000 distinct CDR3 sequences, over 35% of which are singletons. Used for diagnoses were clinical symptoms, serum thyroxine and TRAb, thyroid ultrasound and orbital computed tomography. Germline V gives CDR1 MRHNA, CDR2 SNTAGT. CDR3 size: 16 residues. V and J are TRBV6-4 and TRBJ1-2, with TRBD1 matching 7 bases. Sequenced: blood. This TCR was sampled from a woman in her thirties or forties with Graves' hyperthyroidism. This CDR3 reads CAISASSSGQLYGYTF. The CDR3 DNA reads TGTGCCATCAGTGCCAGCAGTTCGGGACAGCTCTATGGCTACACCTTC.